These 32 T cell receptor beta chains originate from one sample sequenced in a study of blood T cell repertoires in COVID-19. Sequencing used immunoSEQ multiplex PCR; TCRdb keeps in-frame clones, though not all of them. The sample includes about 170,000 clones, approximately 86% of them seen just once. The sequenced material came from peripheral blood. These TCRs come from a man between 70 and 80 years old with acute or convalescent COVID-19.

This sequence joins TRBV28 and TRBJ1-5; perhaps TRBD1 as D (6 bases). Germline assignment: CDR1 MDHEN and CDR2 SYDVKM. V was cut by 7 bases and J by 6 bases, with 19 bases left in between. The CDR3 is 15 amino acids. The CDR3 here is CASIKGGAQGQPQHF. The DNA of the CDR3 is TGTGCCAGCATCAAAGGGGGGGCGCAAGGTCAGCCCCAGCATTTT.

The J gene is TRBJ2-1, the V gene TRBV5-4; 10 bases match TRBD2. CDR3 size: 16 residues. Germline lookup yields CDR1 SGHNT and CDR2 YYREEE (reference sequence). Germline trimming cut 0 bases from V and 3 bases from J; bases unmatched to any gene: 3. The CDR3 sequence: CASSLAQRGGYNEQFF. The CDR3 DNA reads TGTGCCAGCAGCTTGGCTCAGCGGGGGGGCTACAATGAGCAGTTCTTC.

V is TRBV27 and J is TRBJ2-1, with TRBD2 as a possible D gene (6 bases). Germline-derived CDR1 and CDR2 are MNHEY and SMNVEV (reference sequence). The CDR3 extends over 13 amino acids. Trimming cost V 10 bases and J 4 bases, with 14 bases left between them. The DNA of the CDR3 is TGTGCCATCGGGGGTCCCAATTACAATGAGCAGTTCTTC. Translation: CAIGGPNYNEQFF.

The chain uses TRBV7-3 and TRBJ2-7; tentatively, D is TRBD2 (5 bases). Trimming pared 1 base from V and 0 bases from J, leaving 10 bases between. The germline V gene encodes CDR1 SGHTA and CDR2 FQGTGA. The CDR3 sequence is 15 residues long. The CDR3 DNA reads TGTGCCAGCAGCTTAAGTCCGGGGAACTCCTACGAGCAGTACTTC. Protein sequence: CASSLSPGNSYEQYF.

The chain employs TRBV29-1 and TRBJ1-2; maybe TRBD1 (5 bases). The CDR3 loop spans 12 amino acids. With 2 bases removed from V and 6 bases from J, the gap between germline ends came to 10 bases. Per the germline V gene, CDR1 is SQVTM and CDR2 is ANQGSEA. CDR3 protein: CSVERGDDGYTF. CDR3 coding DNA: TGCAGCGTTGAAAGGGGTGACGATGGCTACACCTTC.

This clone has just a few counts. This chain uses TRBV7-2 with TRBJ1-2; 10 nucleotides match TRBD1. Germline CDR1 reads SGHTA; CDR2 reads FQGNSA. The CDR3 spans 13 residues. Germline trimming cut 7 bases from V and 4 bases from J; bases unmatched to any gene: 3. CDR3 nucleotides: TGTGCCAGCACCTGGGACAGGGGCTATGGCTACACCTTC. Translating it yields CASTWDRGYGYTF.

The chain links TRBV27 to TRBJ2-1; tentatively, D is TRBD1 (5 bases). The V and J ends lost 0 bases and 0 bases respectively, with 12 bases between them. CDR3 length: 17 amino acids. Germline V CDR1 and CDR2: MNHEY, SMNVEV (reference sequence). This CDR3 is CASSLSGTGSSYNEQFF. The DNA of the CDR3 is TGTGCCAGCAGTTTATCGGGCACAGGTAGCTCCTACAATGAGCAGTTCTTC.

The sample holds many counts of this clone. The chain joins TRBV6-4 to TRBJ2-1; D is possibly TRBD2 (5 bases). V dropped 2 bases and J dropped 4 bases, with 15 bases sitting between them. The CDR3 extends over 16 amino acids. The germline V gene encodes CDR1 MRHNA and CDR2 SNTAGT. The CDR3, as DNA: TGTGCCAGCAGTGACGGCCGCCGGAGGTTTTACAATGAGCAGTTCTTC. Translated, it gives CASSDGRRRFYNEQFF.

This clone was recorded only once. V is TRBV19 and J is TRBJ1-5, with TRBD1 as a possible D gene (5 bases). CDR3 size: 14 residues. Germline V lookup: CDR1 LNHDA, CDR2 SQIVND (reference sequence). V was clipped by 1 base and J by 6 bases, with 10 bases between them. CDR3 coding DNA: TGTGCCAGTAGTATAGGCCAGGGCCCTCAGCCCCAGCATTTT. This encodes CASSIGQGPQPQHF.

The J gene is TRBJ2-2, the V gene TRBV27; 7 nucleotides match TRBD2. After removal of 6 bases from V and 8 bases from J, the junction contained 6 bases not matched to a gene. Germline lookup yields CDR1 MNHEY and CDR2 SMNVEV (reference sequence). The length of the CDR3 is 13 residues. CDR3 loop: CASSPGEGGELFF. The CDR3 nucleotides read TGTGCCAGCAGCCCGGGGGAGGGTGGGGAGCTGTTTTTT.

This sequence joins TRBV7-3 and TRBJ2-1; 10 positions match TRBD1. Looked up from germline, CDR1 is SGHTA and CDR2 is FQGTGA. J was trimmed by 8 bases and V by 2 bases; bases with no gene match: 9. CDR3 size: 16 residues. The DNA of the CDR3 is TGTGCCAGCAGCTTACCCCCCGGGACAGGGGTCGATGAGCAGTTCTTC. This translates into CASSLPPGTGVDEQFF.

The chain combines TRBV30 with TRBJ1-1; 8 positions match TRBD1. The germline gives CDR1 GTSNPN, CDR2 SVGIG (reference sequence). This CDR3 region has 15 residues. Germline trimming cut 3 bases from V and 1 base from J; bases unmatched to any gene: 7. CDR3 bases: TGTGCCTGGAGGGAGCAGGGGGCCCCGAACACTGAAGCTTTCTTT. As protein: CAWREQGAPNTEAFF.

This chain uses TRBV25-1 with TRBJ2-5, with D possibly TRBD1 on 5 matching bases. This CDR3 is built from 13 residues. Germline CDR1 and CDR2: MGHDK and SYGVNS. V was clipped by 8 bases and J by 1 base, with 11 bases between them. CDR3 in DNA: TGTGCCAGCGGACCCGACAGCCAAGAGACCCAGTACTTC. Amino acids: CASGPDSQETQYF.

The chain links TRBV3-1 (or the pseudogene TRBV3-2) to TRBJ1-5; D call uncertain. The CDR3 runs to 15 residues. Looked up from germline, CDR1 is LGHDT and CDR2 is YNNKEL (reference sequence). Trimming removed 0 bases at V and 7 bases at J, with 13 bases between. The CDR3 sequence is CASSQDGGLGQPQHF. CDR3 DNA sequence: TGTGCCAGCAGCCAAGATGGAGGGCTTGGGCAGCCCCAGCATTTT.

The rearrangement links TRBV2 to TRBJ2-3, with 8 nucleotides matching TRBD1. V dropped 4 bases and J dropped 3; count of bases not matched to a gene: 3. Per the germline V gene, CDR1 is SNHLY and CDR2 is FYNNEI. This CDR3 is 14 amino acids long. CDR3 protein: CASSVGQGTDTQYF. CDR3 DNA sequence: TGTGCCAGCAGTGTTGGACAGGGTACAGATACGCAGTATTTT.

The chain couples TRBV7-9 to TRBJ2-7; tentatively, D is TRBD1 (5 bases). Germline V CDR1 and CDR2: SEHNR, FQNEAQ (reference sequence). The CDR3 covers 15 residues. The V gene lost 2 bases and the J gene lost 2 bases, with 13 bases spanning the gap. Here the CDR3 reads CASSLQGILTYEQYF. The CDR3 nucleotides are TGTGCCAGCAGCTTACAGGGTATCCTAACCTACGAGCAGTACTTC.

The chain employs TRBV7-2 and TRBJ1-6, with no clear D. CDR3 length: 15 residues. Germline CDR1 reads SGHTA; CDR2 reads FQGNSA. Deletions cut 2 bases from V and 8 bases from J, with 13 bases between. CDR3: CASSLRRRLDSPLHF. The CDR3 DNA reads TGTGCCAGCAGCTTAAGACGGAGATTGGATTCACCCCTCCACTTT.

The chain links TRBV28 to TRBJ2-3; 10 bases are a match to TRBD2. There are 17 residues in the CDR3. V lost 7 bases to trimming and J lost 4 bases; unmatched junction nucleotides: 14. Germline CDR1 reads MDHEN; CDR2 reads SYDVKM. Here the CDR3 DNA reads TGTGCCAGCACCCCTGTGCTAGCGGGGGCCGGGTCAGATACGCAGTATTTT. As protein: CASTPVLAGAGSDTQYF.

The chain combines TRBV5-5 with TRBJ1-1, with D tentatively TRBD1 (6 bases). Germline V gene sequence: CDR1 SGHKS, CDR2 YYEKEE (reference sequence). V lost 5 bases and J lost 3, with 14 bases in between. CDR3 length equals 14 residues. The CDR3 protein is CASRPPGVDTEAFF. The CDR3 nucleotides are TGTGCCAGCAGGCCACCAGGGGTGGACACTGAAGCTTTCTTT.

This clone came up once. The genes are TRBV21-1 and TRBJ2-2; the DNA was not used to check the table's D call, TRBD2. TRBV21-1 is a pseudogene. The CDR3 runs 14 residues. The CDR3 DNA follows: TGTGCCAGCAGCAAAGCGGGAGAGGACGGGGAGCTGTTTTTT. Protein product: CASSKAGEDGELFF.

V gene TRBV18 combines with J gene TRBJ1-1, with TRBD1 as a possible D gene (5 bases). CDR1 and CDR2 from the germline V gene are KGHSH and LQKENI. The CDR3 is made up of 15 amino acids. Trimming cost V 2 bases and J 5 bases, with 15 bases left between them. The DNA of the CDR3 is TGTGCCAGCTCACCAAATCCAGGGAAGGAGACTGAAGCTTTCTTT. The encoded protein is CASSPNPGKETEAFF.

The chain carries TRBV5-5 and TRBJ1-5, with TRBD1 matching over 8 bases. CDR1 SGHKS and CDR2 YYEKEE come from the germline V gene (reference sequence). Germline trimming cut 2 bases from V and 7 bases from J; bases unmatched to any gene: 5. This CDR3 comprises 14 residues. CDR3 sequence: CASSFSGGSQPQHF. The CDR3 bases are TGTGCCAGCAGCTTTTCAGGGGGCAGCCAGCCCCAGCATTTT.

The chain uses TRBV5-1 and TRBJ2-3, with 8 bases identical to TRBD2. CDR3 length equals 16 residues. Unmatched junction bases numbered 8, after V lost 0 bases and J lost 5 bases. The V gene's germline CDR1 is SGHRS and CDR2 YFSETQ. The DNA for the CDR3 is TGCGCCAGCAGCTTGGAAGGCGGGGGGCGAGGAGATACGCAGTATTTT. Encoded protein: CASSLEGGGRGDTQYF.

The chain couples TRBV5-6 to TRBJ1-1, with TRBD1 matching over 8 bases. The ends lost 4 bases at V and 11 bases at J; junction bases unmatched: 10. Germline V gene sequence: CDR1 SGHDT, CDR2 YYEEEE. The CDR3 covers 13 residues. The CDR3 here is CASSLRQGMGAFF. The CDR3 nucleotides are TGTGCCAGCAGCCTCCGACAGGGGATGGGGGCTTTCTTT.

With respect to this clone: The same CDR3 can be traced to other DNA sequences in this sample. This chain uses TRBV5-1 with TRBJ2-7; 7 bases line up with TRBD1. The CDR3 contains 14 residues. V trimming: 0 bases; J trimming: 2 bases; junction bases outside the gene matches: 2. Looked up from germline, CDR1 is SGHRS and CDR2 is YFSETQ. CDR3: CASSLAGGPYEQYF. For the CDR3, the DNA is TGCGCCAGCAGCTTGGCAGGGGGTCCCTACGAGCAGTACTTC.

The J gene is TRBJ2-3, the V gene TRBV7-2; possibly TRBD1 for D (5 bases). The CDR3 is made up of 13 amino acids. Trimming took off 5 bases at V and 8 bases at J, with 14 bases between the two ends. CDR1 is SGHTA and CDR2 is FQGNSA in the germline V gene. The CDR3 here is CASSPTTAATQYF. CDR3 DNA sequence: TGTGCCAGCAGCCCGACGACAGCAGCTACGCAGTATTTT.

The genes are TRBV19 and TRBJ1-5, with no clear D. The CDR3 loop spans 15 amino acids. Germline-derived CDR1 and CDR2 are LNHDA and SQIVND (reference sequence). V was shortened by 7 bases and J by 2 bases, with 15 bases between the two germline ends. Here the CDR3 reads CASTIQGQGNQPQHF. The CDR3 DNA reads as TGTGCCAGTACCATTCAAGGCCAGGGCAATCAGCCCCAGCATTTT.

The genes are TRBV20-1 and TRBJ2-6, with D maybe TRBD2 (5 bases). Between the trimmed V and J ends, which lost 3 bases and 4 bases, there was a span of 10 bases. This CDR3 comprises 14 residues. Germline V gene lookup returns CDR1 DFQATT and CDR2 SNEGSKA (reference sequence). The CDR3 region is CSASRGSGANVLTF. CDR3 nucleotide sequence: TGCAGTGCTAGTCGAGGGTCGGGGGCCAACGTCCTGACTTTC.

The chain has TRBV9 and TRBJ2-1; 7 nucleotides line up with TRBD2. Germline V gene sequence: CDR1 SGDLS, CDR2 YYNGEE. The V segment lost 0 bases and the J segment 3 bases; nucleotides outside the gene matches: 3. This CDR3 comprises 15 residues. Here the CDR3 DNA reads TGTGCCAGCAGCGTAGCGGGGGACTACTACAATGAGCAGTTCTTC. Translated, it gives CASSVAGDYYNEQFF.

V is TRBV24-1 and J is TRBJ2-1, with TRBD1 identical over 11 bases. The V gene end was trimmed by 10 bases and the J gene end by 2 bases; junction bases not matched to a gene: 3. Germline CDR1 and CDR2: KGHDR and SFDVKD. The CDR3 extends over 14 amino acids. CDR3 nucleotides: TGTGCCACTCAGGACAGGGGGCCCTACAATGAGCAGTTCTTC. This sequence encodes CATQDRGPYNEQFF.

V gene TRBV27 combines with J gene TRBJ2-1; TRBD2 is a possible D gene (5 bases). Per the germline V gene, CDR1 is MNHEY and CDR2 is SMNVEV (reference sequence). CDR3 length: 13 residues. Trimming removed 2 bases from V and 9 bases from J, with 11 bases in between. In nucleotides, the CDR3 is TGTGCCAGCAGTTTAGCGACGGGGATTGAGCAGTTCTTC. Its protein is CASSLATGIEQFF.

The gene calls are TRBV28 and TRBJ1-5; 7 bases align to TRBD1. CDR3 size: 19 residues. V shed 7 bases and J 0 bases; nucleotides not matched to a gene: 18. The germline V gene encodes CDR1 MDHEN and CDR2 SYDVKM. CDR3 coding DNA: TGTGCCAGCAACCCTTTTGGTTCCAGACAGGGACGTAGCAATCAGCCCCAGCATTTT. The encoded protein is CASNPFGSRQGRSNQPQHF.